Described below is a single TCR beta chain sequence and its context. What this receptor recognizes is not known. There are no base qualities to consult, and no much larger clone falls within one base. One collaborating source in Seattle enrolled patients while the patients were actively infected and followed the patients over time throughout the course of disease. Whole blood was collected in K2EDTA tubes by collaborating institutions according to the institutions' own protocols. Collaborator samples were shipped for TCRbeta analysis as frozen whole blood, isolated PBMCs, or DNA extracted from either sample type. TCRbeta CDR3 regions were amplified from genomic DNA using the immunoSEQ Assay, a bias-controlled multiplex PCR. Per the authors' processing: The number of nucleated cells in each sample was estimated by amplification of reference gene primers within the assay. Sequence reads were collapsed and filtered to measure the absolute abundance of every unique TCRbeta CDR3 rearrangement. For each sample, productive Simpson clonality was calculated as the square root of Simpson's diversity index across productive rearrangements. As stored in TCRdb, this immuneACCESS dataset retains in-frame rearrangements with V and J assigned. A fraction of the clones does not appear; measured against another copy, unresolved V genes explain less than half of the discrepancy, and the remainder lacks a known reason. D and trimming come from the DNA, and the V and J calls and clone size come from that table. The sample includes roughly 120,000 clones, with 90% observed a single time. The ten most abundant clones make up about 3.8% of the sample.

These data are taken from a study of blood T cell repertoires in COVID-19 (TCRdb year 2020). Context from the whole study: The collaborator samples originated in the United States, Italy and Spain and spanned the acute and convalescent phases of COVID-19. The sample metadata nearly always contained a de-identified subject ID, COVID-19 status, age in years and sex. The repertoires were released in a freely available public database intended as a resource for research on the immune response to SARS-CoV-2. The samples were drawn from the first 160 participants of the ongoing ImmuneRACE study and from 1,254 subjects provided by 6 global collaborators. Where available, HLA class I and class II types were obtained from metadata supplied by the sample provider rather than from assay-based typing. Deeply sampled blood TCRbeta repertoires from subjects exposed to, actively infected with, or recovered from COVID-19 were included in the dataset. The material from the prospective study consisted of cDNA or gDNA derived from T cells, B-cell-depleted T cells, or PBMCs.

CDR1 MDHEN and CDR2 SYDVKM are derived from the germline V gene. Reading from cysteine to phenylalanine, the CDR3 counts 14 amino acids. Only CDR3 DNA is held: 42 bases, read in frame from base 1. The V and J ends are trimmed by 3 bases and 3 bases, leaving 8 bases between them. Broader findings and caveats from the paper: The quantity of clinical and demographic metadata differed by source and by participant and was supplied without curation.

Sequenced: peripheral blood. The sequence was obtained from a woman aged 60-70 years with COVID-19, enrolled during active disease. The V and J genes are TRBV28 and TRBJ1-4, with the D gene not confidently named. The CDR3 here reads CASSFRRANEKLFF. The nucleotide sequence reads as follows: TGTGCCAGCAGTTTCCGAAGAGCTAATGAAAAACTGTTTTTT.